Given below is one T cell receptor beta chain in context. Its target is not known. This record comes from a study of shared clonotypes between healthy human individuals. Notes on the study in general: An expected dependence of interdonor clonotype sharing on sequencing depth was noted.

Profiled with immunoSEQ multiplex PCR; TCRdb holds only in-frame clones, not every one. The table lists hundreds of thousands of clones, roughly 98% of them singletons. Deletions cut 5 bases from V and 7 bases from J, with 14 bases between. The CDR3 sequence is 14 residues long. Germline V lookup: CDR1 SGHTA, CDR2 FQGNSA. Naive CD8 populations comprised CD45RO-negative cells positively selected for CCR7, excluding terminally differentiated effector memory CD45RA+ cells. The sequence was collected from a man between 25 and 39 years old in good health. The sequenced sample was naive CD8+ T cells sorted from blood. The chain uses TRBV7-2 and TRBJ1-4, with D perhaps matching TRBD1 (6 bases). CDR3 DNA: TGTGCCAGCAGCCCCCAGGGGAATGGTGAAAAACTGTTTTTT. It codes for CASSPQGNGEKLFF.